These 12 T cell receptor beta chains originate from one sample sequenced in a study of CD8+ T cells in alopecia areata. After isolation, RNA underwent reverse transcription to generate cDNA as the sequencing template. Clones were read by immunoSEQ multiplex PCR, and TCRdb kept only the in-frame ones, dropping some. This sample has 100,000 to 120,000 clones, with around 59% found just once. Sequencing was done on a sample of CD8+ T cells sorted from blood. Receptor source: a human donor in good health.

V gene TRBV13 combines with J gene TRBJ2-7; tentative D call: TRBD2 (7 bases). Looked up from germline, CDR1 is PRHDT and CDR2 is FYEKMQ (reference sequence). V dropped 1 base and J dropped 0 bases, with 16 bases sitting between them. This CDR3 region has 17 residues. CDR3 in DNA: TGTGCCAGCAGCTTAGCGATAGGGGGGAGGGACTCCTACGAGCAGTACTTC. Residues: CASSLAIGGRDSYEQYF.

CDR3 coding DNA: TGTGCCAGCAGCGTAGTTCCGGGAGGAGGCCCTAGCACAGATACGCAGTATTTT. Translated, it gives CASSVVPGGGPSTDTQYF. The chain recombines TRBV9 with TRBJ2-3, with TRBD2 matching 7 bases. The CDR3 loop spans 18 amino acids. Germline CDR1 and CDR2: SGDLS and YYNGEE. J gave up 0 bases and V 0 bases, and 10 bases lay outside the gene matches.

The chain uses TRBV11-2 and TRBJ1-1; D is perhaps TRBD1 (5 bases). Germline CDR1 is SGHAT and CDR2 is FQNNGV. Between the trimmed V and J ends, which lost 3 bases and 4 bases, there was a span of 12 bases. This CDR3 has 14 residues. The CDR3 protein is CASSLVPGRTEAFF. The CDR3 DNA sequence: TGTGCCAGCAGCTTGGTTCCAGGGCGCACTGAAGCTTTCTTT.

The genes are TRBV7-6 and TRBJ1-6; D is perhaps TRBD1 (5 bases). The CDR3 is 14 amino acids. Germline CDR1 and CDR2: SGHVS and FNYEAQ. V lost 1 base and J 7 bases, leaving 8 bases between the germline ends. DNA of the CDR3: TGTGCCAGCAGCTTAGTGGAGGGGAATTCACCCCTCCACTTT. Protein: CASSLVEGNSPLHF.

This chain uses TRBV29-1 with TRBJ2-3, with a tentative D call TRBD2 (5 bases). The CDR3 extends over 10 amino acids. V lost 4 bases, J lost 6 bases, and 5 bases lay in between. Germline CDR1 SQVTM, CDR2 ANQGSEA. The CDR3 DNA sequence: TGCAGCGTTGGGGAGGATACGCAGTATTTT. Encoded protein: CSVGEDTQYF.

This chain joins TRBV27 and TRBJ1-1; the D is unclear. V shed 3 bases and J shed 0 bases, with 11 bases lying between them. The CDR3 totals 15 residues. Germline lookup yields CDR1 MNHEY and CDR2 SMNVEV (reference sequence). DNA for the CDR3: TGTGCCAGCAGTTTCTCAGGACTCATGAACACTGAAGCTTTCTTT. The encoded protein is CASSFSGLMNTEAFF.

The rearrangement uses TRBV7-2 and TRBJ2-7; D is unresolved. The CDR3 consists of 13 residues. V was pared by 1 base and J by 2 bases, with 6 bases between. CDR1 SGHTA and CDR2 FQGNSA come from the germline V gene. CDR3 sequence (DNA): TGTGCCAGCAGCTTAGTTTCCGCCTACGAGCAGTACTTC. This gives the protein CASSLVSAYEQYF.

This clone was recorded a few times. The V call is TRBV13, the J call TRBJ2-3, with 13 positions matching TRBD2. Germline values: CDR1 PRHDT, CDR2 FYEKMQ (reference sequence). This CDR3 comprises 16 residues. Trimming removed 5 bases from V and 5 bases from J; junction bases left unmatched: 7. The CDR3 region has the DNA TGTGCCAGCAGCCTCGGACTAGCGGGGGTGAGAGATACGCAGTATTTT. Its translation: CASSLGLAGVRDTQYF.

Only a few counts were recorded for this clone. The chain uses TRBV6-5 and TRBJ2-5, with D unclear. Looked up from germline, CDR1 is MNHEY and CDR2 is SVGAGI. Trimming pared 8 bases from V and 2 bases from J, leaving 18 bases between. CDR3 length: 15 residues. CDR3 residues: CASAQTPLLQETQYF. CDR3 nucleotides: TGTGCCAGCGCCCAGACACCCTTGCTTCAAGAGACCCAGTACTTC.

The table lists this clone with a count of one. This CDR3 is CASSLGMGNTEAFF. The DNA of the CDR3 is TGCGCCAGCAGCTTGGGTATGGGGAACACTGAAGCTTTCTTT. The chain employs TRBV5-1 and TRBJ1-1; D not certain. CDR3 length: 14 amino acids. Trimming stripped 0 bases from V and 1 base from J, with 7 bases between. CDR1 SGHRS and CDR2 YFSETQ come from the germline V gene.

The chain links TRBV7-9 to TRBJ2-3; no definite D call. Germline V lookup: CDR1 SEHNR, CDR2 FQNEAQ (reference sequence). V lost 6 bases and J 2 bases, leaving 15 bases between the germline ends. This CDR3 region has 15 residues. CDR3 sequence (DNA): TGTGCCAGCAGTCCTCCAACGGGCAACACAGATACGCAGTATTTT. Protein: CASSPPTGNTDTQYF.

CDR3 in amino acids: CASSFSGGRGTYEQYF. For the CDR3, the DNA is TGTGCCAGCAGTTTTTCCGGGGGGCGCGGGACTTACGAGCAGTACTTC. The gene calls are TRBV28 and TRBJ2-7; D might be TRBD2 (7 bases). There are 16 residues in the CDR3. The germline V and J ends were trimmed by 3 bases and 4 bases, with 19 bases remaining between them. Germline V gene sequence: CDR1 MDHEN, CDR2 SYDVKM.